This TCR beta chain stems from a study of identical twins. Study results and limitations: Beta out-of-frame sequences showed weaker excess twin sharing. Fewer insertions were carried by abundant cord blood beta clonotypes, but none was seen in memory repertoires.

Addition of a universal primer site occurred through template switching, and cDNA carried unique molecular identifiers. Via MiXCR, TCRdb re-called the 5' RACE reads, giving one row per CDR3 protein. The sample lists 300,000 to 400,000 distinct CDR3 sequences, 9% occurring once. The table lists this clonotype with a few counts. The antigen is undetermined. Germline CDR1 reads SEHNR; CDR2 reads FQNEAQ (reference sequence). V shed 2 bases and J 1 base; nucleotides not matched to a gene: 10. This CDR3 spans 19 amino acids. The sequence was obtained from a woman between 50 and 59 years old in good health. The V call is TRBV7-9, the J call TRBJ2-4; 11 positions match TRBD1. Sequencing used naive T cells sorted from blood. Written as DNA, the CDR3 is TGTGCCAGCAGCTTATGGACAGGGGGCACTAGCCTGGCCAAAAACATTCAGTACTTC. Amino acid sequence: CASSLWTGGTSLAKNIQYF.